The 20 T cell receptor beta chains below were found in one sample sequenced in a study of Ad26.COV2.S vaccination and SARS-CoV-2 variants. Treatment reported: 15 to 20 received Ad26.COV2.S at low or high dose, single or two shots; several received placebo; per-sample allocation not given. Day 63 after the first injection of vaccine or placebo was the sampling time. The data were produced by immunoSEQ multiplex PCR, yet TCRdb's version contains in-frame clones alone and is incomplete. The sample comprises about 260,000 clones, roughly 89% of which are singletons, and 2.9% rests with the top ten. The sequencing used peripheral blood, collected in a trial of Ad26.COV2.S vaccine versus placebo. The receptors come from a person between 18 and 65 years old who received the Ad26.COV2.S COVID-19 vaccine or a placebo.

The genes are TRBV4-2 and TRBJ2-2; the match to TRBD2 covers 8 bases. The CDR3 is 19 residues long. V shed 4 bases and J 1 base; nucleotides not matched to a gene: 14. CDR1 and CDR2 from the germline V gene are LGHNA and YNFKEQ. The CDR3 DNA follows: TGTGCCAGCAGCCCCAGTCGGGGGGGCGTGCAGGGGAACACCGGGGAGCTGTTTTTT. It is translated as CASSPSRGGVQGNTGELFF.

The chain uses TRBV7-2 and TRBJ1-5; D call uncertain. The length of the CDR3 is 14 residues. Germline CDR1 and CDR2: SGHTA and FQGNSA. V lost 1 base to trimming and J lost 4 bases, with 8 bases between them. The CDR3 sequence: CASSLEHKNQPQHF. Here the CDR3 DNA reads TGTGCCAGCAGCTTAGAGCATAAAAATCAGCCCCAGCATTTT.

The rearrangement uses TRBV11-2 and TRBJ2-3; 11 nucleotides agree with TRBD2. CDR1 is SGHAT and CDR2 is FQNNGV in the germline V gene. CDR3 length equals 17 residues. J was trimmed by 4 bases and V by 1 base; bases with no gene match: 7. Here the CDR3 DNA reads TGTGCCAGCAGCTTAGCGACGACTAGCGGGAATTCAGATACGCAGTATTTT. Its translation is CASSLATTSGNSDTQYF.

The V gene is TRBV7-8, the J gene TRBJ1-6; TRBD1 matches 9 bases. In germline, CDR1 is SGHVS, CDR2 FQNEAQ. The V and J ends lost 3 bases and 7 bases, in that order; junction bases with no gene match: 1. The CDR3 loop spans 14 amino acids. CDR3 DNA: TGTGCCAGCAGCTTCGACAGGGGGAATTCACCCCTCCACTTT. This codes for CASSFDRGNSPLHF.

V is TRBV11-2 and J is TRBJ2-3; the match to TRBD2 covers 9 bases. Trimming took 1 base from V and 7 from J; bases not matched to a gene: 3. Germline V gives CDR1 SGHAT, CDR2 FQNNGV. The CDR3 totals 14 residues. CDR3 sequence: CASSLVLAGNTQYF. The CDR3 coding sequence is TGTGCCAGCAGCTTAGTCCTAGCGGGGAATACGCAGTATTTT.

In nucleotides, the CDR3 is TGTGCCAGCTCACCAGCTAGCGGGAAAAGGAATGAGCAGTTCTTC. This gives the protein CASSPASGKRNEQFF. The V and J genes are TRBV18 and TRBJ2-1; TRBD2 matches at 9 bases. The CDR3 covers 15 residues. Germline V gene lookup returns CDR1 KGHSH and CDR2 LQKENI. Trimming cost V 2 bases and J 7 bases; bases outside gene matches: 6.

V is TRBV11-3 and J is TRBJ2-1; D may be TRBD1 or TRBD2 (6 bases each). This CDR3 region has 15 residues. Germline V lookup: CDR1 SGHNT, CDR2 YENEEA. V lost 5 bases to trimming and J lost 5 bases, with 16 bases between them. CDR3 in amino acids: CASSHRGGSDNEQFF. The CDR3, as DNA: TGTGCCAGCAGCCACAGAGGGGGGTCCGACAATGAGCAGTTCTTC.

V and J are TRBV5-1 and TRBJ1-1; TRBD1 is a possible D gene (5 bases). CDR1 and CDR2 from the germline V gene are SGHRS and YFSETQ. Trimming shortened V by 4 bases and J by 1 base, and 11 bases separated the two germline ends. The length of the CDR3 is 14 residues. The CDR3 DNA sequence: TGCGCCAGCAGCCGGGACCTCCGGAACACTGAAGCTTTCTTT. It yields the protein CASSRDLRNTEAFF.

The chain couples TRBV7-2 to TRBJ2-7; D unresolved. V was pared by 0 bases and J by 1 base, with 4 bases between. Germline V lookup: CDR1 SGHTA, CDR2 FQGNSA. This CDR3 spans 13 amino acids. The CDR3 spells CASSLASSYEQYV. The CDR3 region has the DNA TGTGCCAGCAGCTTAGCCAGTTCCTACGAGCAGTACGTC.

About this clone: This specimen includes other DNA sequences encoding the same CDR3. The V call is TRBV6-1, the J call TRBJ1-5; no reliable D call. With 1 base removed from V and 7 bases from J, the gap between germline ends came to 8 bases. CDR3 length: 13 residues. Germline values: CDR1 MNHNS, CDR2 SASEGT. The CDR3 nucleotides are TGTGCCAGCAGTGAAGGCGAGGGCCAGCCCCAGCATTTT. It is translated as CASSEGEGQPQHF.

Of note for this clone: Mismatch with germline at one junction end may stem from a read error. The chain links TRBV15 to TRBJ1-2; 10 bases are shared with TRBD1. The CDR3 totals 15 residues. Germline V gene lookup returns CDR1 LNHNV and CDR2 YYDKDF (reference sequence). The CDR3 sequence: CTTSASRQGAGGYTF. The DNA for the CDR3 is TGTACCACCAGCGCAAGTCGACAGGGGGCTGGTGGCTACACCTTC.

The genes are TRBV7-9 and TRBJ1-2; D not certain. The germline V gene has CDR1 SEHNR and CDR2 FQNEAQ (reference sequence). The germline V and J ends were trimmed by 6 bases and 5 bases, with 7 bases remaining between them. The CDR3 runs to 11 residues. The DNA of the CDR3 is TGTGCCAGCAGAGAGAAGTATGGCTACACCTTC. This encodes CASREKYGYTF. Variable domain in full (rest from reference TRBV7-9 and TRBJ1-2): DTGVSQNPRHKITKRGQNVTFRCDPISEHNRLYWYRQTLGQGPEFLTYFQNEAQLEKSRLLSDRFSAERPKGSFSTLEIQRTEQGDSAMYLCASREKYGYTFGSGTRLTVV.

The chain joins TRBV27 to TRBJ1-1; TRBD1 is a possible D gene (5 bases). V shed 0 bases and J shed 4 bases, with 6 bases lying between them. Germline assignment: CDR1 MNHEY and CDR2 SMNVEV (reference sequence). This CDR3 is 13 amino acids long. The CDR3 reads CASSLSGATEAFF. As DNA, the CDR3 is TGTGCCAGCAGTTTATCAGGGGCCACTGAAGCTTTCTTT.

The rearrangement joins TRBV10-3 to TRBJ2-5; 11 nucleotides match TRBD2. The CDR3 runs 16 residues. CDR1 and CDR2 from the germline V gene are ENHRY and SYGVKD. V dropped 7 bases and J dropped 2; count of bases not matched to a gene: 9. CDR3 residues: CAINPGTSGLQETQYF. The DNA of the CDR3 is TGTGCCATCAACCCCGGGACTAGCGGACTACAAGAGACCCAGTACTTC.

The gene calls are TRBV2 and TRBJ1-5, with TRBD1 matching over 7 bases. V was pared by 6 bases and J by 4 bases, with 6 bases of the junction left unmatched. The CDR3 has 14 residues. Germline V gene sequence: CDR1 SNHLY, CDR2 FYNNEI. The CDR3 DNA is TGTGCCAGCAGGGCCGGGACAGAGAATCAGCCCCAGCATTTT. Translating it yields CASRAGTENQPQHF.

This clone was seen only a few times. The chain employs TRBV27 and TRBJ2-6; no clear D. Germline V gives CDR1 MNHEY, CDR2 SMNVEV (reference sequence). V dropped 7 bases and J dropped 0 bases, with 13 bases sitting between them. The CDR3 runs to 16 residues. CDR3 sequence: CASTQDFYSGANVLTF. As DNA, the CDR3 is TGTGCCAGCACCCAGGATTTTTACTCTGGGGCCAACGTCCTGACTTTC.

The gene calls are TRBV7-2 and TRBJ2-7; TRBD1 aligns across 10 bases. Germline lookup yields CDR1 SGHTA and CDR2 FQGNSA. The CDR3 contains 13 residues. Losses at the gene ends were 8 bases for V and 4 bases for J; bases not matched to a gene: 5. The CDR3 coding sequence is TGTGCCAGCCACCGACAGGGGGCGTACGAGCAGTACTTC. Translation: CASHRQGAYEQYF.

The gene calls are TRBV4-3 and TRBJ2-1; D unclear. Germline assignment: CDR1 LGHNA and CDR2 YSLEER. V was shortened by 0 bases and J by 9 bases, with 12 bases between the two germline ends. The CDR3 loop spans 14 amino acids. The CDR3 DNA follows: TGCGCCAGCAGCCAAGAGAAATCCAGGACTGAGCAGTTCTTC. This codes for CASSQEKSRTEQFF.

This clone was recorded a few times. The chain combines TRBV5-8 with TRBJ2-1, with TRBD2 matching 16 bases. Trimming took 1 base from V and 9 from J; bases not matched to a gene: 7. The CDR3 loop spans 17 amino acids. Germline V gives CDR1 SGHTS, CDR2 YDEGEE. In DNA, the CDR3 is TGTGCCAGCAGCTTGCAGGGACTAGCGGGGGGGCAGGGTGAGCAGTTCTTC. Translating it yields CASSLQGLAGGQGEQFF.

The V call is TRBV2, the J call TRBJ1-2; no reliable D call. This CDR3 spans 11 amino acids. V lost 5 bases to trimming and J lost 8 bases, with 9 bases between them. Looked up from germline, CDR1 is SNHLY and CDR2 is FYNNEI. CDR3 sequence (DNA): TGTGCCAGCAGTACATCTATCGGCTACACCTTC. Translation: CASSTSIGYTF.